This paragraph reports one T cell receptor beta chain. No antigen is known for it. These data come from a study of cytomegalovirus exposure and HLA in healthy donors. The CDR3 consists of 13 residues. The junction had 4 bases not matched to a gene; V was cut back by 5 bases and J by 5 bases. Germline loops: CDR1 SGHTA, CDR2 FQGTGA. Study-level results: Later on, a genetic analysis was performed. It linked a missense variant in DCLRE1C with V- and J-gene trimming of TCR beta.

These donors, healthy bone marrow donors, were studied. The primer mix had 60 Vbeta and 13 Jbeta primers. Sequenced by immunoSEQ multiplex PCR; TCRdb stores in-frame clones only, minus some. This table has some 100,000 clones, 75% to 85% appearing once. Material for sequencing was PBMCs. The chain combines TRBV7-3 with TRBJ1-2; TRBD1 aligns across 8 bases. This receptor was identified in a woman aged 50 to 60 in good health and CMV-seropositive. CDR3 region: CASSPGQEYGYTF. CDR3 DNA: TGTGCCAGCAGCCCGGGACAGGAATATGGCTACACCTTC.